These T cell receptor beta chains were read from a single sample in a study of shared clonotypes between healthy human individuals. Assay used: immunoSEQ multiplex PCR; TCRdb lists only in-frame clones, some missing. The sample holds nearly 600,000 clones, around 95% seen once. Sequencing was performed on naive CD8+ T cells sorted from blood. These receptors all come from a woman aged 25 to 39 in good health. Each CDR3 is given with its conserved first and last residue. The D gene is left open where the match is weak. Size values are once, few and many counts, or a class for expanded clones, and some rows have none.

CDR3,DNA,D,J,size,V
CASSEAGMGGSEKLFF,TGTGCCAGCAGTGAAGCAGGCATGGGAGGAAGTGAAAAACTGTTTTTT,NA,TRBJ1-4,NA,TRBV6-1
CASSLYYTLGEGADYNEQFF,TGTGCCAGCAGTTTATACTACACCTTAGGAGAAGGAGCGGACTACAATGAGCAGTTCTTC,NA,TRBJ2-1,NA,TRBV27
CASSSGLAGEYNEQFF,TGTGCCAGCAGCTCAGGACTAGCGGGAGAGTACAATGAGCAGTTCTTC,TRBD2,TRBJ2-1,NA,TRBV7-9
CASSFQGPYNEQFF,TGTGCCAGCAGTTTCCAGGGTCCCTACAATGAGCAGTTCTTC,NA,TRBJ2-1,NA,TRBV27
CASSPARAGGWEQFF,TGTGCCAGCAGCCCAGCCCGAGCGGGAGGTTGGGAGCAGTTCTTC,TRBD2,TRBJ2-1,NA,TRBV7-9
CASSSLLHNEQFF,TGTGCCAGCAGTAGCCTATTACACAATGAGCAGTTCTTC,NA,TRBJ2-1,once,TRBV27
CSAREAAEQYF,TGCAGTGCTAGAGAGGCGGCCGAGCAGTACTTC,NA,TRBJ2-7,NA,TRBV20-1
CASSLSLLAGGPRKFF,TGTGCCAGCAGCTTGTCGCTACTAGCGGGAGGGCCAAGAAAGTTCTTC,TRBD2,TRBJ2-1,NA,TRBV13
CASSLRDRTNTGELFF,TGCGCCAGCAGTCTCCGGGACAGGACGAACACCGGGGAGCTGTTTTTT,TRBD1,TRBJ2-2,once,TRBV5-1
CASSLGLPEQYF,TGTGCCAGCAGTTTGGGATTACCCGAGCAGTACTTC,NA,TRBJ2-7,NA,TRBV28
CASSDRQGAPGANVLTF,TGCGCCAGCAGTGATCGACAGGGGGCTCCTGGGGCCAACGTCCTGACTTTC,TRBD1,TRBJ2-6,once,TRBV10-2
CACTDRPNTGELFF,TGTGCCTGTACGGACAGGCCCAACACCGGGGAGCTGTTTTTT,TRBD1,TRBJ2-2,NA,TRBV30
CASSRSENTGELFF,TGTGCCAGCAGCCGTAGCGAGAACACCGGGGAGCTGTTTTTT,NA,TRBJ2-2,NA,TRBV7-9
CASRLASGRVDTQYF,TGTGCCAGCAGGCTGGCTAGCGGGAGGGTAGATACGCAGTATTTT,TRBD2,TRBJ2-3,once,TRBV27
CASGSGASYEQYF,TGTGCCAGCGGGAGCGGGGCTTCCTACGAGCAGTACTTC,TRBD2,TRBJ2-7,once,TRBV6-5
CATSRDLGSNQPQHF,TGTGCCACCAGCAGAGATTTGGGTAGCAATCAGCCCCAGCATTTT,NA,TRBJ1-5,NA,TRBV15
CASSIEGFSYEQYF,TGTGCCAGTAGTATAGAGGGATTTTCCTACGAGCAGTACTTC,NA,TRBJ2-7,NA,TRBV19
CASSSGPEQYF,TGTGCCAGCAGTTCCGGACCGGAGCAGTACTTC,NA,TRBJ2-7,NA,TRBV6-6
CASTPFGGSTDTQYF,TGTGCCAGTACCCCGTTTGGGGGGAGCACAGATACGCAGTATTTT,NA,TRBJ2-3,once,TRBV19
CASSTPSDRASTDTQYF,TGTGCCAGTAGTACGCCCTCGGACAGAGCTAGCACAGATACGCAGTATTTT,NA,TRBJ2-3,NA,TRBV19
CASSLDGSTYNEQFF,TGCGCCAGCAGCTTGGACGGGAGCACCTACAATGAGCAGTTCTTC,NA,TRBJ2-1,NA,TRBV5-1
CASRERTSTDTQYF,TGCGCCAGCAGGGAACGGACTAGCACAGATACGCAGTATTTT,NA,TRBJ2-3,NA,TRBV4-1
CASSEVRTGVGAETQYF,TGTGCCAGCAGTGAGGTTAGAACAGGGGTGGGAGCAGAGACCCAGTACTTC,TRBD1,TRBJ2-5,NA,TRBV2
CASSLSGGGEQYF,TGTGCCAGCAGTTTATCAGGGGGCGGGGAGCAGTACTTC,TRBD1,TRBJ2-7,once,TRBV27